This T cell receptor (beta chain) was recorded in a study of cytomegalovirus exposure and HLA in healthy donors. General study findings and limits: In a later analysis, across HLA loci, associated TCR counts were highest for DRB1, lowest for HLA-C. Cytomegalovirus status was reportedly diagnosed by the classifier with high sensitivity and specificity.

The study ran its PCR with 60 Vbeta and 13 Jbeta primers. Sequencing used immunoSEQ multiplex PCR; TCRdb keeps in-frame clones, though not all of them. This table lists about 160,000 clones. In the case of this clone: Its antigen is unidentified.

Per the germline V gene, CDR1 is SGHRS and CDR2 is YFSETQ. Trimming removed 2 bases at V and 2 bases at J, with 12 bases between. The CDR3 totals 15 residues. Regarding donors, all were healthy bone marrow donors. The TCR sequence derives from a woman aged 55-75 years in good health and CMV-seronegative. Sequenced sample: PBMCs. This chain connects TRBV5-1 to TRBJ2-3; D unresolved. The CDR3, as DNA: TGCGCCAGCAGCTTCCAACGATCAGACACAGATACGCAGTATTTT. Its translation is CASSFQRSDTDTQYF.